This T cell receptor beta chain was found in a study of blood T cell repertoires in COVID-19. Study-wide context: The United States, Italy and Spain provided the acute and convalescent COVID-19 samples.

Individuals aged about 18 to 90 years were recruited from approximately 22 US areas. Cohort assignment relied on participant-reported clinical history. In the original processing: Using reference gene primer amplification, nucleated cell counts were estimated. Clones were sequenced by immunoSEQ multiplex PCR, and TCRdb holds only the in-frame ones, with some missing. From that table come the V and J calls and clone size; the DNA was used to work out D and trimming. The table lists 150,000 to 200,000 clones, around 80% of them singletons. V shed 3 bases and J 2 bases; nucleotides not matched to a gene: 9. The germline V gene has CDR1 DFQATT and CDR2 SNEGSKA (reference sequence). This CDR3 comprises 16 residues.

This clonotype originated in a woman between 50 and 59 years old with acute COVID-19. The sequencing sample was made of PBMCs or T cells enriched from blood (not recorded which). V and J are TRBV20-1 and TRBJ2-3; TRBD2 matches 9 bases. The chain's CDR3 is CSASPLLAGPTDTQYF. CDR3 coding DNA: TGCAGTGCTAGTCCCCTCCTAGCGGGGCCCACAGATACGCAGTATTTT.